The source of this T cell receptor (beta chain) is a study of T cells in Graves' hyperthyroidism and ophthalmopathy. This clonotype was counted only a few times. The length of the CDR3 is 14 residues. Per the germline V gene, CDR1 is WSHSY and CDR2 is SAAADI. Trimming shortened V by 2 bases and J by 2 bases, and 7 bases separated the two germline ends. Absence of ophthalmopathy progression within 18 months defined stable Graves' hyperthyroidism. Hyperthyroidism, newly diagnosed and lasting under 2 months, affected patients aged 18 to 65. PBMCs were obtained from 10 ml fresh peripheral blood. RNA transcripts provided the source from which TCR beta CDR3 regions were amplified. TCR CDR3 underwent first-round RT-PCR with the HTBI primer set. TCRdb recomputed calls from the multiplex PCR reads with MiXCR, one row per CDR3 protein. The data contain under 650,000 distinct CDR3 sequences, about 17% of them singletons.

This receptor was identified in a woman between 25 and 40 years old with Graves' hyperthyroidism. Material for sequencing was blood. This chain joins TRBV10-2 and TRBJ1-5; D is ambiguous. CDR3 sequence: CASSETQGNQPQHF. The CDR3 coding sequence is TGCGCCAGCAGTGAGACACAAGGCAATCAGCCCCAGCATTTT.